This TCR beta chain was sequenced in a study of blood T cell repertoires in COVID-19. Study as a whole: There were acute and convalescent COVID-19 samples, and they came from the United States, Italy and Spain.

V dropped 2 bases and J dropped 7 bases, with 18 bases sitting between them. This CDR3 spans 16 amino acids. Per the germline V gene, CDR1 is SNHLY and CDR2 is FYNNEI. This table comes from immunoSEQ multiplex PCR, and its TCRdb copy is limited to in-frame clones, with some not included. This sample has roughly 400,000 clones, with nearly 90% found just once. Input material: PBMCs or T cells enriched from blood (not recorded which). The chain joins TRBV2 to TRBJ2-1; a weak D match, TRBD1 (6 bases). The sequence came from a woman aged 40 to 50 with acute COVID-19. CDR3 nucleotide sequence: TGTGCCAGCAGTGAAATGGAAGGGCAGGGGAGAAATGAGCAGTTCTTC. It yields the protein CASSEMEGQGRNEQFF.